This T cell receptor (beta chain) was documented in a study of shared clonotypes between healthy human individuals. CDR1 is SGHRS and CDR2 is YFSETQ in the germline V gene. This CDR3 comprises 15 residues. V was pared by 3 bases and J by 3 bases, with 14 bases between. All of the donors resided in Nashville, Tennessee, and each was a Caucasian adult. At a deep level, the assay was run. In the original workflow: Sequence data from immunoSEQ were junction-only and lacked quality scores; consequently, filtering differed. Method: immunoSEQ multiplex PCR; TCRdb's copy keeps in-frame clones and lacks some. V and J calls plus clone size are reproduced from that table; the DNA served to infer D and trimming. Of 400,000 to 600,000 clones listed, around 75% are singletons.

Sequencing was performed on PBMCs. V gene TRBV5-1 combines with J gene TRBJ2-3; D gene unclear. The sequence was obtained from a woman between 40 and 55 years old in good health. Some clones in this sample may be carry-over from other donors' samples. In DNA, the CDR3 is TGCGCCAGCAGCTCTAGAGTTTTAGGTACAGATACGCAGTATTTT. Translated: CASSSRVLGTDTQYF.